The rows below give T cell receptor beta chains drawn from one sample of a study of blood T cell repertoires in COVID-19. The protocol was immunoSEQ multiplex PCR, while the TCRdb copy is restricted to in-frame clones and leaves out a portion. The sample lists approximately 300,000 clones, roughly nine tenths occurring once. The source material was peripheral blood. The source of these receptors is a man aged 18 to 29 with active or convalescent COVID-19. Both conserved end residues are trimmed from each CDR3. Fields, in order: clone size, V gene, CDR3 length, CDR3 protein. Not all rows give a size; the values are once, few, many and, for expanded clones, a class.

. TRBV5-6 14 ASSPHQRPTTDTQY
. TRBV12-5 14 ASGLTTDSSNQPQH
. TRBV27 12 ASSLILGNQPQH
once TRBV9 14 ASSVGLAENTGELF
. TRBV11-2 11 ASSQTGRTEAF
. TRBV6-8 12 ASSYSASGYEQY
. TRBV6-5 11 ASKKSSYNEQF
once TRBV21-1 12 ASSKTPEGYEQY
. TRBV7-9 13 ASSFGQGAYNEQF
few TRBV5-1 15 ASSLVLAGDGTDTQY
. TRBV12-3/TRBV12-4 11 ASSFMEHQPQH
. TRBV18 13 ASSRSETGGLGKF
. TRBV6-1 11 ASSDGGLYGYT
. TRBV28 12 ASSYPNTRGGIH
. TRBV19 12 ASSWDTRRTEAF
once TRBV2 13 ASRIKDRGYSPLH
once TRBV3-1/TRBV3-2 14 ASSPGLAGGPITQY
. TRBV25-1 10 ASSENTYEQY
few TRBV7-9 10 ASSLETLGSS
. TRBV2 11 ASSVRVNQPQH
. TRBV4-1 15 ASSQDGAGRRTDTQY
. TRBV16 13 ASSQFGGLPNEQF
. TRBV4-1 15 ASSPRGRGVWSYEQY
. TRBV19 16 ASIDSPRTATYTGELF
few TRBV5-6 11 ASRPRDRDGYT
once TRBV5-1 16 ASSLGLAGRLRQETQY
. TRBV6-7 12 ASSYRKSEEKLF
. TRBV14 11 ASSLTTGDTQY
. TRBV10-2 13 ASSEGRVAWETQY
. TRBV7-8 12 ASSNLGGSYEQY
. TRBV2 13 ASRSNGQGQETQY